The 21 T cell receptor beta chains given below trace back to one sample, sequenced in a study of spatial heterogeneity in lung cancer. TCRdb called the 5' RACE reads again in MiXCR, with one record for every CDR3 protein. Among roughly 110,000 distinct CDR3 sequences, 10% to 14% were seen once, and the ten largest hold roughly 26%. Noted time point: blood at routine non-recurrence follow-up after resection. The sequencing used PBMCs, collected at follow-up. These receptors originate from a female donor with early-stage non-small cell lung cancer.

The chain is built from TRBV20-1 and TRBJ2-7; 7 nucleotides align to TRBD2. The V gene end was trimmed by 5 bases and the J gene end by 3 bases; junction bases not matched to a gene: 13. The CDR3 has 15 residues. In germline, CDR1 is DFQATT, CDR2 SNEGSKA (reference sequence). Written as DNA, the CDR3 is TGCAGTGCTCCCACTAGCGCCAATACCAACTACGAGCAGTACTTC. This codes for CSAPTSANTNYEQYF.

There are a few counts of this clonotype. The genes are TRBV6-5 and TRBJ1-1; no clear D. Per the germline V gene, CDR1 is MNHEY and CDR2 is SVGAGI. The germline V and J ends were trimmed by 5 bases and 5 bases, with 9 bases remaining between them. This CDR3 comprises 12 residues. CDR3 region: CASSNSRTEAFF. CDR3 in DNA: TGTGCCAGCAGTAATTCGAGGACTGAAGCTTTCTTT.

This clonotype was seen at least ten times. V usage is TRBV19 and J usage is TRBJ2-2; 8 positions match TRBD2. Looked up from germline, CDR1 is LNHDA and CDR2 is SQIVND (reference sequence). This CDR3 has 16 residues. The J segment lost 2 bases and the V segment lost 8 bases, leaving 10 bases of the junction unmatched. The CDR3 DNA reads TGTGCCAGTGCCCGCCAGGCGGGAGGCAACACCGGGGAGCTGTTTTTT. Encoded protein: CASARQAGGNTGELFF.

The chain carries TRBV3-1 and TRBJ2-1; D unresolved. CDR1 is LGHDT and CDR2 is YNNKEL in the germline V gene (reference sequence). This CDR3 is 16 amino acids long. Trimming cost V 0 bases and J 0 bases, with 9 bases left between them. The CDR3 bases are TGTGCCAGCAGCCAAGATCGAAGAAGCTCCTACAATGAGCAGTTCTTC. It encodes CASSQDRRSSYNEQFF.

This clonotype was seen only a few times. The CDR3 DNA reads as TGTGCCAGCAGCTTAACCCTCGGGACAGCCGGGGCTGGGGCCAACGTCCTGACTTTC. Protein sequence: CASSLTLGTAGAGANVLTF. V is TRBV11-2 and J is TRBJ2-6, with 7 bases that match TRBD1. V gave up 2 bases and J gave up 2 bases; unmatched junction bases: 12. This CDR3 spans 19 amino acids. The germline V gene has CDR1 SGHAT and CDR2 FQNNGV.

This clonotype was counted a few times. This chain uses TRBV3-1 with TRBJ2-3; D not certain. V was pared by 2 bases and J by 6 bases, with 3 bases between. Germline CDR1 LGHDT, CDR2 YNNKEL (reference sequence). This CDR3 comprises 11 residues. This CDR3 reads CASSQQDTQYF. The CDR3 DNA reads TGTGCCAGCAGCCAACAGGATACGCAGTATTTT.

In this sample, this clonotype turned up a few times. The rearrangement uses TRBV9 and TRBJ2-3; D ambiguous. Germline CDR1 is SGDLS and CDR2 is YYNGEE. V gave up 4 bases and J gave up 2 bases, with 20 bases separating them. The CDR3 spans 17 residues. The CDR3 DNA reads TGTGCCAGCAGCTCCCCTCGTGCTTTCTTAGTCACAGATACGCAGTATTTT. It specifies CASSSPRAFLVTDTQYF. The whole variable domain, remainder taken from reference TRBV9 and TRBJ2-3, is DSGVTQTPKHLITATGQRVTLRCSPRSGDLSVYWYQQSLDQGLQFLIQYYNGEERAKGNILERFSAQQFPDLHSELNLSSLELGDSALYFCASSSPRAFLVTDTQYFGPGTRLTVL.

There are many counts of this clonotype. This chain links TRBV24-1 with TRBJ2-3, with TRBD2 as a possible D gene (6 bases). CDR1 and CDR2 from the germline V gene are KGHDR and SFDVKD. V gave up 8 bases and J gave up 4 bases, with 15 bases separating them. CDR3 length: 14 amino acids. CDR3 amino acids: CATTEAGGSDTQYF. In DNA, the CDR3 is TGTGCCACCACGGAAGCGGGCGGGTCAGATACGCAGTATTTT.

This clonotype was recorded at least ten times. V is TRBV5-1 and J is TRBJ1-2; no clear D gene. V was pared by 0 bases and J by 4 bases, with 10 bases between. Germline CDR1 is SGHRS and CDR2 is YFSETQ. CDR3 length: 14 residues. The CDR3 region has the DNA TGCGCCAGCAGCTTGGGAGTCTCAGTCTATGGCTACACCTTC. Translating gives CASSLGVSVYGYTF. Complete variable domain (other parts from reference TRBV5-1 and TRBJ1-2): KAGVTQTPRYLIKTRGQQVTLSCSPISGHRSVSWYQQTPGQGLQFLFEYFSETQRNKGNFPGRFSGRQFSNSRSEMNVSTLELGDSALYLCASSLGVSVYGYTFGSGTRLTVV.

The V gene is TRBV6-5, the J gene TRBJ2-7; TRBD2 matches at 8 bases. The CDR3 has 15 residues. Germline loops: CDR1 MNHEY, CDR2 SVGAGI. After removal of 2 bases from V and 2 bases from J, the junction contained 5 bases not matched to a gene. This CDR3 reads CASSYTPSGPYEQYF. In DNA, the CDR3 is TGTGCCAGCAGTTACACCCCTAGCGGGCCCTACGAGCAGTACTTC.

The gene calls are TRBV18 and TRBJ2-2; the D gene could be TRBD1 or TRBD2 (5 bases each). Germline values: CDR1 KGHSH, CDR2 LQKENI. The CDR3 is 15 residues long. V was trimmed by 4 bases and J by 1 base, leaving 10 bases between them. The CDR3 DNA is TGTGCCAGCTCACTAGGGACCGGGAACACCGGGGAGCTGTTTTTT. Its translation is CASSLGTGNTGELFF.

This clonotype was seen more than once but under ten times. This rearrangement joins TRBV3-1 to TRBJ2-4; D tentatively fits TRBD1 or TRBD2 (5 bases each). This CDR3 is 12 amino acids long. V lost 4 bases and J lost 6, with 7 bases in between. Germline V lookup: CDR1 LGHDT, CDR2 YNNKEL (reference sequence). The CDR3 reads CASSRDVNIQYF. In DNA, the CDR3 is TGTGCCAGCAGCCGGGACGTAAACATTCAGTACTTC.

This chain connects TRBV6-6 to TRBJ1-5; D is ambiguous. CDR3 length: 12 amino acids. Trimming removed 7 bases from V and 2 bases from J, with 6 bases in between. In germline, CDR1 is MNHNY, CDR2 SVGAGI (reference sequence). In nucleotides, the CDR3 is TGTGCCAGCACAAGAGGCAATCAGCCCCAGCATTTT. Its translation is CASTRGNQPQHF.

This clonotype was detected a few times. The gene calls are TRBV24-1 and TRBJ2-3, with D maybe TRBD2 (5 bases). Trimming took 3 bases from V and 1 from J, leaving 10 bases between them. CDR1 is KGHDR and CDR2 is SFDVKD in the germline V gene. This CDR3 region has 15 residues. The CDR3 DNA reads TGTGCCACCAGTGATCCGAGGGTAGGCACAGATACGCAGTATTTT. Translating gives CATSDPRVGTDTQYF.

This clonotype was recorded a few times. CDR3 loop: CASSPQVGGRNTEAFF. CDR3 nucleotide sequence: TGTGCCAGCTCACCACAGGTGGGAGGTCGGAACACTGAAGCTTTCTTT. V usage is TRBV18 and J usage is TRBJ1-1; D uncertain. CDR3 length: 16 amino acids. The V gene lost 1 base and the J gene lost 1 base, with 13 bases spanning the gap. Germline loops: CDR1 KGHSH, CDR2 LQKENI.

V is TRBV27 and J is TRBJ2-7; 9 bases are shared with TRBD1. The CDR3 is 13 amino acids. Germline values: CDR1 MNHEY, CDR2 SMNVEV (reference sequence). The J segment lost 5 bases and the V segment lost 5 bases, leaving 4 bases of the junction unmatched. CDR3 in DNA: TGTGCCAGCAGTGTATGGACAGGGGACGAGCAGTACTTC. Its translation is CASSVWTGDEQYF.

This clonotype has ten or more counts. The chain recombines TRBV2 with TRBJ2-5, with 9 positions matching TRBD1. CDR3 size: 14 residues. V dropped 2 bases and J dropped 4; count of bases not matched to a gene: 2. Germline-derived CDR1 and CDR2 are SNHLY and FYNNEI. CDR3 sequence reads: CASSENRGRETQYF. CDR3 bases: TGTGCCAGCAGTGAAAACAGGGGGCGAGAGACCCAGTACTTC.

This clonotype was observed at least ten times. J is TRBJ2-3 and V is TRBV10-3; 10 nucleotides line up with TRBD2. The V and J ends lost 10 bases and 5 bases, in that order; junction bases with no gene match: 12. The CDR3 sequence is 15 residues long. Germline V gene data show CDR1 as ENHRY and CDR2 as SYGVKD. The CDR3 here is CATTPGGLAQDTQYF. Here the CDR3 DNA reads TGTGCCACCACCCCGGGGGGACTAGCGCAAGATACGCAGTATTTT.

This chain connects TRBV7-3 to TRBJ2-4; 9 bases align to TRBD1. The germline CDR1 and CDR2 sequences are SGHTA and FQGTGA. This CDR3 contains 14 residues. V was clipped by 5 bases and J by 7 bases; unmatched bases: 6. The CDR3, as DNA: TGTGCCAGCAGCCCGGGACAGGGCCCTAACATTCAGTACTTC. This translates into CASSPGQGPNIQYF.

This chain connects TRBV6-5 to TRBJ1-6; no firm D call. The V and J ends lost 0 bases and 0 bases respectively, with 9 bases between them. The germline V gene encodes CDR1 MNHEY and CDR2 SVGAGI. The length of the CDR3 is 17 residues. CDR3 DNA: TGTGCCAGCAGTTACTCGTCTGTGAGCTCCTATAATTCACCCCTCCACTTT. This translates into CASSYSSVSSYNSPLHF.

This clonotype appeared many times. The chain couples TRBV10-3 to TRBJ1-5, with 7 bases fitting TRBD1. Losses at the gene ends were 4 bases for V and 7 bases for J; bases not matched to a gene: 4. Per germline, CDR1 ENHRY and CDR2 SYGVKD. This CDR3 has 13 amino acids. The CDR3 here is CAISVTGRQPQHF. CDR3 coding DNA: TGTGCCATCAGTGTGACAGGGCGACAGCCCCAGCATTTT.